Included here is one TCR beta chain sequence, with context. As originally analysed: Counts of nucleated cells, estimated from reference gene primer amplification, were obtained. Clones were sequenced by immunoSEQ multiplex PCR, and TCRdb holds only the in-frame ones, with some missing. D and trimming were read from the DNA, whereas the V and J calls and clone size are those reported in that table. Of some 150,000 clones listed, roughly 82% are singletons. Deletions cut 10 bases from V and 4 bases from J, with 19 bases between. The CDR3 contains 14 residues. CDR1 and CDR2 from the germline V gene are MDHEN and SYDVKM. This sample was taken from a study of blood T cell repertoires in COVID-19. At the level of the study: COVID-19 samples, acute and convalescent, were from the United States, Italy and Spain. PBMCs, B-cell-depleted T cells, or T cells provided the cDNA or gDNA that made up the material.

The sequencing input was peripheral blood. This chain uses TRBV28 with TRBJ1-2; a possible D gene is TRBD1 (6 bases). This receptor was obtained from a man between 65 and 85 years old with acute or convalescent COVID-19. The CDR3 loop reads CATRTPQGFYGYTF. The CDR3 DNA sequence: TGTGCCACTAGGACCCCCCAGGGGTTCTATGGCTACACCTTC.